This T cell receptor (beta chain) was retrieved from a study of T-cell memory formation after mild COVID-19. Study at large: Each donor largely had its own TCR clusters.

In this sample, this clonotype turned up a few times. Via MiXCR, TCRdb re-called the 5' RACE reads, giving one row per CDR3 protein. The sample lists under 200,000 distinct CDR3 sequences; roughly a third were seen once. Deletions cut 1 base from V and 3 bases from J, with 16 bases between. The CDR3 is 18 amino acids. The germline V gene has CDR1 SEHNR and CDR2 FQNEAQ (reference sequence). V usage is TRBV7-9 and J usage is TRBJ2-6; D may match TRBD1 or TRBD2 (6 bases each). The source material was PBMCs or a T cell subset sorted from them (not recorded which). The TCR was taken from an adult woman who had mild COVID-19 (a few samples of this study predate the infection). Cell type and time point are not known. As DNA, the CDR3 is TGTGCCAGCAGCTTAGGAGTGGGGGGCGCGTTTGGGGCCAACGTCCTGACTTTC. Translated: CASSLGVGGAFGANVLTF.